A single sample is the source of the 30 T cell receptor beta chains below, sequenced in a study of shared clonotypes between healthy human individuals. Sequenced by immunoSEQ multiplex PCR; TCRdb stores in-frame clones only, minus some. This sample has nearly 2 million clones, with roughly 94% found just once. Naive CD8 cells lacked CD45RO and underwent positive selection for CCR7, leaving out terminally differentiated effector memory CD45RA+ cells. Sequenced input: naive CD8+ T cells sorted from blood. The receptor set was obtained from a man aged 18-30 years in good health.

As to this clone: This could be a read error, since a much larger clone is one nucleotide away. This sample also contains other DNA sequences that code for the same CDR3. The rearrangement joins TRBV2 to TRBJ2-7; D is perhaps TRBD1 (6 bases). V was clipped by 3 bases and J by 0 bases, with 6 bases between them. CDR1 SNHLY and CDR2 FYNNEI come from the germline V gene. CDR3 length equals 13 residues. This CDR3 reads CASSDRGSYEQYF. CDR3 sequence (DNA): TGTGCCAGCAGTGACAGGGGCTCCTACGAGCAGTACTTC.

The chain links TRBV27 to TRBJ2-7, with D unresolved. The CDR3 contains 13 residues. The germline gives CDR1 MNHEY, CDR2 SMNVEV (reference sequence). V gave up 3 bases and J gave up 2 bases, with 8 bases separating them. CDR3 loop: CASSFSEAYEQYF. The CDR3 DNA follows: TGTGCCAGCAGTTTCTCAGAAGCCTACGAGCAGTACTTC.

The V gene is TRBV19, the J gene TRBJ1-1; no clear D gene. The germline V and J ends were trimmed by 5 bases and 6 bases, with 10 bases remaining between them. Germline loops: CDR1 LNHDA, CDR2 SQIVND (reference sequence). The CDR3 covers 12 residues. The CDR3 spells CASSPSGAEAFF. The CDR3 DNA is TGTGCCAGTAGTCCGTCGGGCGCTGAAGCTTTCTTT.

Note on this clone: In the same sample, other DNA sequences code for this CDR3. CDR3 coding DNA: TGCGCCAGCAGCCAAGGGGGGGGCGGGCAAGAGACCCAGTACTTC. Translating gives CASSQGGGGQETQYF. The chain has TRBV4-1 and TRBJ2-5; D may be TRBD2 (7 bases). The CDR3 spans 15 residues. Germline V gives CDR1 MGHRA, CDR2 YSYEKL. V was clipped by 1 base and J by 2 bases, with 11 bases between them.

This CDR3 is CASSLGAGPYQGDTQYF. The CDR3 DNA reads as TGTGCCAGCAGCTTAGGAGCGGGGCCCTATCAGGGAGATACGCAGTATTTT. The chain employs TRBV7-2 and TRBJ2-3, with 7 bases identical to TRBD2. Trimming cost V 1 base and J 5 bases; bases outside gene matches: 12. This CDR3 has 17 amino acids. Germline values: CDR1 SGHTA, CDR2 FQGNSA.

V is TRBV7-9 and J is TRBJ2-7, with a weak D call TRBD2 (5 bases). The V end lost 2 bases, the J end lost 3 bases, and 8 bases lay between the germline ends. The CDR3 has 13 residues. Germline CDR1 SEHNR, CDR2 FQNEAQ (reference sequence). The CDR3 DNA reads TGTGCCAGCAGCTTAATAGCGTTCTACGAGCAGTACTTC. Protein: CASSLIAFYEQYF.

The rearrangement uses TRBV5-6 and TRBJ1-2; D is unresolved. V lost 0 bases and J 0 bases, leaving 12 bases between the germline ends. The CDR3 covers 16 residues. In germline, CDR1 is SGHDT, CDR2 YYEEEE. CDR3 nucleotide sequence: TGTGCCAGCAGCTTGGGACACCTGGGATCTAACTATGGCTACACCTTC. Its translation is CASSLGHLGSNYGYTF. Together with reference TRBV5-6 and TRBJ1-2, the CDR3 gives the full variable domain: DAGVTQSPTHLIKTRGQQVTLRCSPKSGHDTVSWYQQALGQGPQFIFQYYEEEERQRGNFPDRFSGHQFPNYSSELNVNALLLGDSALYLCASSLGHLGSNYGYTFGSGTRLTVV.

The genes are TRBV18 and TRBJ2-7; 9 bases match TRBD2. The germline CDR1 and CDR2 sequences are KGHSH and LQKENI. With 2 bases clipped from V and 1 base from J, the junction kept 3 bases outside the gene matches. CDR3 length equals 15 residues. DNA of the CDR3: TGTGCCAGCTCACCAGGGACTAGCTGGTCCTACGAGCAGTACTTC. This encodes CASSPGTSWSYEQYF. The variable domain in full, completed from reference TRBV18 and TRBJ2-7, reads NAGVMQNPRHLVRRRGQEARLRCSPMKGHSHVYWYRQLPEEGLKFMVYLQKENIIDESGMPKERFSAEFPKEGPSILRIQQVVRGDSAAYFCASSPGTSWSYEQYFGPGTRLTVT.

This chain uses TRBV4-1 with TRBJ2-7; 8 nucleotides agree with TRBD1. The CDR3 sequence is 15 residues long. CDR1 is MGHRA, CDR2 YSYEKL, per germline. V trimming: 0 bases; J trimming: 5 bases; junction bases outside the gene matches: 6. The CDR3 DNA reads as TGCGCCAGCAGCCAAGATCCCAGGGGGCGAAACGAGCAGTACTTC. It yields the protein CASSQDPRGRNEQYF.

This clone was found once. Other DNA sequences in this sample translate to the same CDR3. The rearrangement uses TRBV30 and TRBJ2-7, with 11 bases fitting TRBD1. Germline lookup yields CDR1 GTSNPN and CDR2 SVGIG (reference sequence). J was trimmed by 4 bases and V by 1 base; bases with no gene match: 3. This CDR3 spans 14 amino acids. CDR3 coding DNA: TGTGCCTGGAGTGCCGGGACAGGGGGATACGAGCAGTACTTC. Translation gives CAWSAGTGGYEQYF. Full variable domain (remainder filled in from reference TRBV30 and TRBJ2-7): SQTIHQWPATLVQPVGSPLSLECTVEGTSNPNLYWYRQAAGRGLQLLFYSVGIGQISSEVPQNLSASRPQDRQFILSSKKLLLSDSGFYLCAWSAGTGGYEQYFGPGTRLTVT.

On this clone: This specimen includes other DNA sequences encoding the same CDR3. The V call is TRBV11-2, the J call TRBJ2-2; D is unresolved. The V gene lost 6 bases and the J gene lost 5 bases, with 4 bases spanning the gap. The length of the CDR3 is 11 residues. Germline CDR1 and CDR2: SGHAT and FQNNGV. In nucleotides, the CDR3 is TGTGCCAGCAGGTCTACCGGGGAGCTGTTTTTT. Translating gives CASRSTGELFF.

This chain links TRBV4-3 with TRBJ2-1; 7 nucleotides match TRBD1. CDR3 length: 14 residues. Germline CDR1 reads LGHNA; CDR2 reads YSLEER. The V gene end was trimmed by 4 bases and the J gene end by 8 bases; junction bases not matched to a gene: 8. For the CDR3, the DNA is TGCGCCAGCAGCCCCAACAGGGGTTGGGATGAGCAGTTCTTC. Its protein is CASSPNRGWDEQFF.

This sequence joins TRBV28 and TRBJ2-1, with TRBD1 identical over 10 bases. The V and J ends lost 5 bases and 5 bases, in that order; junction bases with no gene match: 9. The CDR3 runs to 16 residues. The V gene's germline CDR1 is MDHEN and CDR2 SYDVKM. CDR3 residues: CASSKTGTGAHNEQFF. CDR3 bases: TGTGCCAGCAGTAAAACCGGGACAGGGGCCCACAATGAGCAGTTCTTC.

J is TRBJ1-2 and V is TRBV14; no clear D gene. V dropped 4 bases and J dropped 5 bases, with 17 bases sitting between them. This CDR3 region has 15 residues. CDR1 and CDR2 from the germline V gene are SGHDN and FVKESK. CDR3 protein: CASSPETIPKYGYTF. The CDR3 DNA follows: TGTGCCAGCAGCCCTGAAACCATCCCGAAGTATGGCTACACCTTC.

The V gene is TRBV28, the J gene TRBJ1-2; 8 bases match TRBD1. After removal of 1 base from V and 6 bases from J, the junction contained 13 bases not matched to a gene. This CDR3 comprises 17 residues. Germline CDR1 reads MDHEN; CDR2 reads SYDVKM. CDR3 sequence (DNA): TGTGCCAGCAGTTTATTTCCCCGCCCGGACAGGGACAATGGCTACACCTTC. The encoded protein is CASSLFPRPDRDNGYTF.

The chain uses TRBV6-5 and TRBJ2-1; 8 nucleotides match TRBD2. The CDR3 runs to 13 residues. V was clipped by 8 bases and J by 10 bases; unmatched bases: 10. Germline V gene lookup returns CDR1 MNHEY and CDR2 SVGAGI. CDR3 coding DNA: TGTGCCAGCGGGTTGCGGGGGGTCGGGGAGCAGTTCTTC. Translating gives CASGLRGVGEQFF.

The chain is built from TRBV12-5 and TRBJ2-3; D is ambiguous. CDR1 and CDR2 from the germline V gene are LGHNT and FRNRAP. V lost 2 bases to trimming and J lost 5 bases, with 14 bases between them. The CDR3 spans 15 residues. The CDR3 nucleotides read TGTGCTAGTGGTTTGCCCCCCCCCTCGGGAGATACGCAGTATTTT. Translated: CASGLPPPSGDTQYF.

V and J are TRBV27 and TRBJ2-7; 8 nucleotides match TRBD1. Germline V gene lookup returns CDR1 MNHEY and CDR2 SMNVEV (reference sequence). The ends lost 9 bases at V and 3 bases at J; junction bases unmatched: 7. This CDR3 is 13 amino acids long. CDR3 sequence (DNA): TGTGCCAGACGTCAGGACAGGGTCTACGAGCAGTACTTC. This gives the protein CARRQDRVYEQYF.

The CDR3 DNA is TGTGCCAGTAGTGGGGTGGCGGCAAGCTCCTACAATGAGCAGTTCTTC. Protein product: CASSGVAASSYNEQFF. The gene calls are TRBV19 and TRBJ2-1, with D uncertain. The CDR3 extends over 16 amino acids. Germline V lookup: CDR1 LNHDA, CDR2 SQIVND (reference sequence). Deletions cut 5 bases from V and 0 bases from J, with 14 bases between.

The rearrangement uses TRBV11-2 and TRBJ2-5; 7 nucleotides align to TRBD2. Germline CDR1 SGHAT, CDR2 FQNNGV. V gave up 4 bases and J gave up 5 bases; unmatched junction bases: 13. The CDR3 sequence is 16 residues long. The CDR3: CASSSEPGLGGETQYF. The CDR3 bases are TGTGCCAGCAGCTCGGAACCGGGGCTCGGGGGGGAGACCCAGTACTTC.

This clone has just one count. CDR3 protein: CASSLTPRPASSGNTIYF. CDR3 coding DNA: TGTGCCAGCAGCTTAACTCCTAGGCCGGCGAGCTCTGGAAACACCATATATTTT. This chain connects TRBV7-8 to TRBJ1-3; unclear D gene. The CDR3 runs 18 residues. V lost 2 bases, J lost 0 bases, and 17 bases lay in between. Per the germline V gene, CDR1 is SGHVS and CDR2 is FQNEAQ.

The V gene is TRBV13, the J gene TRBJ2-1; 7 nucleotides agree with TRBD2. Germline V gene lookup returns CDR1 PRHDT and CDR2 FYEKMQ (reference sequence). CDR3 size: 13 residues. V lost 4 bases to trimming and J lost 13 bases; unmatched junction nucleotides: 10. This chain's CDR3 is CASSSGRGRDQFF. In nucleotides, the CDR3 is TGTGCCAGCAGCTCGGGGCGCGGGAGAGACCAGTTCTTC.

This rearrangement joins TRBV9 to TRBJ1-1; maybe TRBD1 (5 bases). CDR3 length: 14 residues. Germline V gene sequence: CDR1 SGDLS, CDR2 YYNGEE. The ends were cut back, 0 bases at V and 5 bases at J, with 11 bases in the middle. CDR3 coding DNA: TGTGCCAGCAGCGTAGATGGGGGTCAAACTGAAGCTTTCTTT. This sequence encodes CASSVDGGQTEAFF.

Turning to this clone: This CDR3 is also generated by other DNA sequences in the sample. The V and J genes are TRBV5-6 and TRBJ1-1; D is unresolved. V was cut by 0 bases and J by 0 bases, with 3 bases left in between. Germline V gene sequence: CDR1 SGHDT, CDR2 YYEEEE. CDR3 length: 13 residues. The CDR3 DNA follows: TGTGCCAGCAGCTTGGCGGTGAACACTGAAGCTTTCTTT. Protein product: CASSLAVNTEAFF.

The rearrangement links TRBV6-1 to TRBJ2-7, with 7 bases identical to TRBD2. The CDR3 is 15 amino acids. Germline values: CDR1 MNHNS, CDR2 SASEGT. Losses at the gene ends were 2 bases for V and 4 bases for J; bases not matched to a gene: 8. The CDR3 DNA follows: TGTGCCAGCAGTGAACGGGGGGTTCCCAAGTACGAGCAGTACTTC. Translated: CASSERGVPKYEQYF.

The rearrangement joins TRBV5-1 to TRBJ2-1; unclear D gene. V was pared by 0 bases and J by 0 bases, with 10 bases between. The CDR3 consists of 16 residues. CDR1 and CDR2 from the germline V gene are SGHRS and YFSETQ. The CDR3 nucleotides read TGCGCCAGCAGCTTGGACCTTGAAGCCTCCTACAATGAGCAGTTCTTC. Protein sequence: CASSLDLEASYNEQFF.

This chain connects TRBV6-6 to TRBJ1-4; D gene ambiguous. This CDR3 contains 13 residues. Trimming removed 7 bases from V and 1 base from J, with 7 bases in between. The germline gives CDR1 MNHNY, CDR2 SVGAGI (reference sequence). The chain's CDR3 is CASTPRTNEKLFF. The CDR3 DNA follows: TGTGCCAGCACCCCCCGAACTAATGAAAAACTGTTTTTT.

The chain links TRBV15 to TRBJ1-5, with 9 bases lining up with TRBD1. The length of the CDR3 is 17 residues. In germline, CDR1 is LNHNV, CDR2 YYDKDF (reference sequence). J gave up 2 bases and V 5 bases, and 10 bases lay outside the gene matches. CDR3 in amino acids: CATSETGGVMGNQPQHF. The CDR3, as DNA: TGTGCCACCAGCGAAACAGGGGGCGTGATGGGCAATCAGCCCCAGCATTTT.

V and J are TRBV27 and TRBJ2-7; 7 bases agree with TRBD1. The CDR3 loop spans 13 amino acids. After removal of 5 bases from V and 7 bases from J, the junction contained 8 bases not matched to a gene. From germline, CDR1 is MNHEY and CDR2 SMNVEV (reference sequence). The CDR3 sequence: CASSIRTGREQYF. The DNA for the CDR3 is TGTGCCAGCAGTATCCGGACAGGCCGGGAGCAGTACTTC.

The chain's CDR3 is CASSPGRYNEQFF. DNA of the CDR3: TGTGCCAGCTCACCTGGGCGCTACAATGAGCAGTTCTTC. The chain couples TRBV18 to TRBJ2-1, with D unresolved. V gave up 3 bases and J gave up 3 bases, with 6 bases separating them. CDR3 length: 13 amino acids. The germline gives CDR1 KGHSH, CDR2 LQKENI.